This T cell receptor beta chain was found in a study of patients and donors after allogeneic stem cell transplantation. MiXCR, applied by TCRdb to the RT-PCR reads, yields one record per CDR3 protein. The table lists some 11,000 distinct CDR3 sequences, 20% to 25% of them singletons, with 51% in the top ten. The CDR3 contains 16 residues. The V end was cut by 6 bases, the J end by 0 bases, with 15 bases between. The germline V gene encodes CDR1 MDHEN and CDR2 SYDVKM. The origin of this receptor is a human donor who was either an allogeneic HSCT recipient or a stem cell or donor lymphocyte infusion donor (not recorded which). It is not recorded whose cells these are; they may come from a transplant donor. Sequencing input: blood, either unsorted or a sorted T cell fraction (not recorded which). The chain is built from TRBV28 and TRBJ1-5; D is perhaps TRBD1 (6 bases). CDR3 loop: CASSPPTGSSNQPQHF. The CDR3 nucleotides read TGTGCCAGCAGCCCCCCTACAGGGAGTAGCAATCAGCCCCAGCATTTT.